One and the same sample provided the 30 T cell receptor beta chains below, sequenced in a study of T cell responses to AZD1222 COVID-19 vaccine. Method: immunoSEQ multiplex PCR; TCRdb's copy keeps in-frame clones and lacks some. In the table there are fewer than 200,000 clones, around 94% of which are singletons. The material sequenced was peripheral blood, taken on day 0 of AZD1222 vaccination. Every receptor here comes from an adult in good health.

This clone was found a few times. The J gene is TRBJ1-5, the V gene TRBV6-5; no clear D. Germline CDR1 and CDR2: MNHEY and SVGAGI. The CDR3 extends over 14 amino acids. Between the trimmed V and J ends, which lost 8 bases and 2 bases, there was a span of 13 bases. The CDR3 nucleotides read TGTGCCAGCGCGACAAGGTTAGGCAATCAGCCCCAGCATTTT. Its translation is CASATRLGNQPQHF.

The rearrangement joins TRBV4-1 to TRBJ2-7, with D hard to call. Germline assignment: CDR1 MGHRA and CDR2 YSYEKL. V lost 8 bases and J lost 5, with 10 bases in between. This CDR3 is built from 11 residues. CDR3 nucleotide sequence: TGCGCCAGCTCGTGGAAGAACGAGCAGTACTTC. Its protein product is CASSWKNEQYF.

The chain recombines TRBV9 with TRBJ2-2; D possibly uses TRBD1 or TRBD2 (6 bases each). CDR1 is SGDLS and CDR2 is YYNGEE in the germline V gene. CDR3 length: 16 residues. V was cut by 0 bases and J by 1 base, with 10 bases left in between. The DNA of the CDR3 is TGTGCCAGCAGCGTAGAAGGGGGGCGGAACACCGGGGAGCTGTTTTTT. Translation: CASSVEGGRNTGELFF.

The chain links TRBV5-1 to TRBJ2-3, with D perhaps TRBD1 or TRBD2 (6 bases each). Trimming removed 7 bases at V and 6 bases at J, with 12 bases between. CDR3 size: 12 residues. Germline V gene lookup returns CDR1 SGHRS and CDR2 YFSETQ. The CDR3 is CASSEGGDTQYF. The CDR3 DNA sequence: TGCGCCAGCTCGGAAGGGGGGGATACGCAGTATTTT.

This rearrangement joins TRBV6-5 to TRBJ2-1; D is tentatively TRBD1 or TRBD2 (5 bases each). Germline V gene lookup returns CDR1 MNHEY and CDR2 SVGAGI. This CDR3 has 14 residues. The V end lost 6 bases, the J end lost 10 bases, and 19 bases lay between the germline ends. CDR3 nucleotides: TGTGCCAGCAGATGGGGGATCCTGGGCCCCGAGCAGTTCTTC. Its translation is CASRWGILGPEQFF.

The V call is TRBV10-3, the J call TRBJ2-2; 7 nucleotides match TRBD1. The V gene's germline CDR1 is ENHRY and CDR2 SYGVKD. Germline trimming cut 4 bases from V and 2 bases from J; bases unmatched to any gene: 10. CDR3 length: 17 amino acids. The CDR3 here is CAISGSVRDSNTGELFF. The CDR3 DNA is TGTGCCATCAGTGGGTCTGTTCGGGACAGTAACACCGGGGAGCTGTTTTTT.

The V and J genes are TRBV3-1 (or the pseudogene TRBV3-2) and TRBJ1-3; D might be TRBD1 (5 bases). The V gene's germline CDR1 is LGHDT and CDR2 YNNKEL (reference sequence). Trimming pared 4 bases from V and 4 bases from J, leaving 11 bases between. The CDR3 consists of 14 residues. CDR3 loop: CASSPKGHGNTIYF. As DNA, the CDR3 is TGTGCCAGCAGCCCGAAGGGGCACGGAAACACCATATATTTT.

The V and J genes are TRBV19 and TRBJ2-5, with a weak D call TRBD2 (7 bases). This CDR3 spans 14 amino acids. Germline V gene lookup returns CDR1 LNHDA and CDR2 SQIVND (reference sequence). V lost 7 bases to trimming and J lost 5 bases, with 17 bases between them. CDR3 sequence: CASTGGTGYETQYF. The CDR3 region has the DNA TGTGCCAGTACGGGAGGTACAGGGTACGAGACCCAGTACTTC.

The chain employs TRBV5-5 and TRBJ1-1, with TRBD1 identical over 11 bases. The CDR3 contains 14 residues. V trimming: 4 bases; J trimming: 5 bases; junction bases outside the gene matches: 4. Germline CDR1 is SGHKS and CDR2 is YYEKEE (reference sequence). CDR3 region: CASSPGQGGTEAFF. CDR3 DNA: TGTGCCAGCAGCCCGGGACAGGGGGGGACTGAAGCTTTCTTT.

This chain joins TRBV3-1 (or the pseudogene TRBV3-2) and TRBJ1-1; D uncertain. This CDR3 is 15 amino acids long. Trimming shortened V by 4 bases and J by 4 bases, and 16 bases separated the two germline ends. The germline CDR1 and CDR2 sequences are LGHDT and YNNKEL (reference sequence). The CDR3 DNA reads as TGTGCCAGCAGCCCCCCCCTGGGCAAATTCACTGAAGCTTTCTTT. Its translation: CASSPPLGKFTEAFF.

This chain connects TRBV5-1 to TRBJ1-2; D is possibly TRBD1 (5 bases). This CDR3 has 14 residues. Germline-derived CDR1 and CDR2 are SGHRS and YFSETQ. Trimming removed 7 bases from V and 4 bases from J, with 17 bases in between. DNA of the CDR3: TGCGCCAGCGCAAGGGACGGTAGTGCCTATGGCTACACCTTC. The encoded protein is CASARDGSAYGYTF. Looking up the rest from reference TRBV5-1 and TRBJ1-2 gives the full variable domain: KAGVTQTPRYLIKTRGQQVTLSCSPISGHRSVSWYQQTPGQGLQFLFEYFSETQRNKGNFPGRFSGRQFSNSRSEMNVSTLELGDSALYLCASARDGSAYGYTFGSGTRLTVV.

The chain employs TRBV19 and TRBJ2-3; 9 bases fit TRBD1. There are 14 residues in the CDR3. Germline V gene lookup returns CDR1 LNHDA and CDR2 SQIVND (reference sequence). V dropped 5 bases and J dropped 2; count of bases not matched to a gene: 2. The CDR3 reads CASSQQGATDTQYF. The CDR3 DNA reads TGTGCCAGTAGTCAACAGGGGGCCACAGATACGCAGTATTTT.

The rearrangement uses TRBV7-2 and TRBJ2-5; 7 bases match TRBD2. Germline V gene lookup returns CDR1 SGHTA and CDR2 FQGNSA. J lost 1 base, V lost 7 bases, and 9 bases had no gene match. CDR3 length: 15 amino acids. The CDR3 region is CASNDRGRAQETQYF. The DNA of the CDR3 is TGTGCCAGCAACGACCGGGGGAGGGCCCAAGAGACCCAGTACTTC.

The chain employs TRBV5-1 and TRBJ2-7; 7 bases map to TRBD1. The germline gives CDR1 SGHRS, CDR2 YFSETQ. The junction had 6 bases not matched to a gene; V was cut back by 4 bases and J by 2 bases. This CDR3 comprises 14 residues. The chain's CDR3 is CASSPAQGPYEQYF. The CDR3 region has the DNA TGCGCCAGCAGCCCGGCACAGGGGCCCTACGAGCAGTACTTC.

The sample holds a few counts of this clone. CDR3 residues: CASSLTGGAQYSPLHF. The CDR3 DNA follows: TGTGCCAGCAGCCTGACAGGGGGCGCGCAGTATTCACCCCTCCACTTT. This chain connects TRBV7-2 to TRBJ1-6, with 10 bases fitting TRBD1. CDR3 length equals 16 residues. Germline V lookup: CDR1 SGHTA, CDR2 FQGNSA. The V and J ends lost 5 bases and 8 bases, in that order; junction bases with no gene match: 9. Variable domain in full (rest from reference TRBV7-2 and TRBJ1-6): GAGVSQSPSNKVTEKGKDVELRCDPISGHTALYWYRQSLGQGLEFLIYFQGNSAPDKSGLPSDRFSAERTGGSVSTLTIQRTQQEDSAVYLCASSLTGGAQYSPLHFGNGTRLTVT.

The chain links TRBV5-5 to TRBJ2-3, with 12 bases fitting TRBD2. The CDR3 consists of 18 residues. V lost 3 bases, J lost 1 base, and 9 bases stayed unmatched. Germline CDR1 is SGHKS and CDR2 is YYEKEE (reference sequence). CDR3 DNA sequence: TGTGCCAGCAGCTCACGACTAGCGGGGGCCCCGGGCACAGATACGCAGTATTTT. Residues: CASSSRLAGAPGTDTQYF. Together with reference TRBV5-5 and TRBJ2-3, the CDR3 gives the full variable domain: DAGVTQSPTHLIKTRGQQVTLRCSPISGHKSVSWYQQVLGQGPQFIFQYYEKEERGRGNFPDRFSARQFPNYSSELNVNALLLGDSALYLCASSSRLAGAPGTDTQYFGPGTRLTVL.

This sequence joins TRBV4-2 and TRBJ1-5; no firm D call. The V gene's germline CDR1 is LGHNA and CDR2 YNFKEQ. The V end lost 5 bases, the J end lost 5 bases, and 13 bases lay between the germline ends. The CDR3 is 14 residues long. Here the CDR3 DNA reads TGTGCCAGCAGCGAAGGGATGGAATATCAGCCCCAGCATTTT. Residues: CASSEGMEYQPQHF.

This chain uses TRBV9 with TRBJ1-6; no clear D gene. CDR1 is SGDLS, CDR2 YYNGEE, per germline. Trimming stripped 4 bases from V and 6 bases from J, with 14 bases between. This CDR3 contains 15 residues. DNA of the CDR3: TGTGCCAGCAGCCCTGGATCATTCGCTAATTCACCCCTCCACTTT. It is translated as CASSPGSFANSPLHF.

The chain joins TRBV19 to TRBJ1-5; 7 positions agree with TRBD1. Losses at the gene ends were 4 bases for V and 0 bases for J; bases not matched to a gene: 6. Germline V gene lookup returns CDR1 LNHDA and CDR2 SQIVND (reference sequence). The length of the CDR3 is 16 residues. The CDR3 nucleotides are TGTGCCAGTAGTAATCGCAGGGGGTATAGCAATCAGCCCCAGCATTTT. This encodes CASSNRRGYSNQPQHF.

The chain combines TRBV6-5 with TRBJ1-6; D is undetermined. V dropped 0 bases and J dropped 7 bases, with 10 bases sitting between them. CDR3 size: 15 residues. Germline lookup yields CDR1 MNHEY and CDR2 SVGAGI. The CDR3 coding sequence is TGTGCCAGCAGTTACTCGAAAGGGTCCAATTCACCCCTCCACTTT. Its protein product is CASSYSKGSNSPLHF.

This clone came up a few times. The chain combines TRBV6-4 with TRBJ2-1; D possibly corresponds to TRBD1 (6 bases). Germline loops: CDR1 MRHNA, CDR2 SNTAGT. The V end lost 3 bases, the J end lost 6 bases, and 15 bases lay between the germline ends. The CDR3 is 15 residues long. CDR3 protein: CASSEYHEQGNEQFF. As DNA, the CDR3 is TGTGCCAGCAGTGAATATCACGAACAGGGCAATGAGCAGTTCTTC.

This clone was counted a single time. This chain's CDR3 is CASSPPSGYNTGELFF. DNA of the CDR3: TGTGCCAGCTCACCACCATCCGGGTATAACACCGGGGAGCTGTTTTTT. V usage is TRBV18 and J usage is TRBJ2-2, with D unresolved. Germline CDR1 KGHSH, CDR2 LQKENI. V was clipped by 0 bases and J by 2 bases, with 10 bases between them. The CDR3 has 16 amino acids.

The CDR3 reads CASKGQMSNQPQHF. The DNA of the CDR3 is TGTGCCAGCAAAGGACAGATGAGCAATCAGCCCCAGCATTTT. V gene TRBV2 combines with J gene TRBJ1-5; a possible D gene is TRBD1 (6 bases). V lost 7 bases to trimming and J lost 1 base, with 11 bases between them. CDR1 and CDR2 from the germline V gene are SNHLY and FYNNEI. The CDR3 consists of 14 residues.

The gene calls are TRBV4-2 and TRBJ1-6; tentatively, D is TRBD1 (6 bases). This CDR3 comprises 14 residues. The V gene lost 0 bases and the J gene lost 9 bases, with 9 bases spanning the gap. Germline CDR1 and CDR2: LGHNA and YNFKEQ. CDR3 DNA sequence: TGTGCCAGCAGCCAAGAACAGGGAGGTTCACCCCTCCACTTT. This sequence encodes CASSQEQGGSPLHF.

The chain carries TRBV5-1 and TRBJ1-4; perhaps TRBD1 as D (5 bases). The CDR3 is 15 amino acids. Trimming took off 3 bases at V and 2 bases at J, with 11 bases between the two ends. Germline V CDR1 and CDR2: SGHRS, YFSETQ. Here the CDR3 DNA reads TGCGCCAGCAGCTCGGCCTGGGGGACTAATGAAAAACTGTTTTTT. Its translation: CASSSAWGTNEKLFF.

This clone was detected once. The DNA for the CDR3 is TGTGCCAGTGCGGGACAGCTTAGCAATCAGCCCCAGCATTTT. This codes for CASAGQLSNQPQHF. The chain joins TRBV7-9 to TRBJ1-5, with 7 bases matching TRBD1. Unmatched junction bases numbered 5, after V lost 9 bases and J lost 0 bases. CDR3 length: 14 amino acids. The V gene's germline CDR1 is SEHNR and CDR2 FQNEAQ (reference sequence).

The chain links TRBV25-1 to TRBJ1-6; D call uncertain. The CDR3 covers 14 residues. Trimming left V 7 bases short and J 0 bases short, with 7 bases between. The germline V gene encodes CDR1 MGHDK and CDR2 SYGVNS. CDR3: CASTKSSYNSPLHF. The CDR3 DNA sequence: TGTGCCAGCACCAAAAGCTCCTATAATTCACCCCTCCACTTT.

As for this clone: Other nucleotide sequences in the sample specify the same CDR3. The V gene is TRBV7-3, the J gene TRBJ2-1, with TRBD1 identical over 10 bases. Germline CDR1 SGHTA, CDR2 FQGTGA. The V gene end was trimmed by 3 bases and the J gene end by 4 bases; junction bases not matched to a gene: 6. The CDR3 contains 16 residues. Here the CDR3 reads CASSLVGTGAYNEQFF. The CDR3 nucleotides read TGTGCCAGCAGCTTGGTAGGGACAGGGGCGTACAATGAGCAGTTCTTC. Combining the CDR3 with reference TRBV7-3 and TRBJ2-1 gives the whole variable domain GAGVSQTPSNKVTEKGKYVELRCDPISGHTALYWYRQSLGQGPEFLIYFQGTGAADDSGLPNDRFFAVRPEGSVSTLKIQRTERGDSAVYLCASSLVGTGAYNEQFFGPGTRLTVL.

The rearrangement uses TRBV3-1 (or the pseudogene TRBV3-2) and TRBJ1-5; D unclear. The CDR3 has 10 residues. Per the germline V gene, CDR1 is LGHDT and CDR2 is YNNKEL (reference sequence). Trimming stripped 7 bases from V and 7 bases from J, with 5 bases between. In DNA, the CDR3 is TGTGCCAGCACGCAGCAGCCCCAGCATTTT. Residues: CASTQQPQHF.

The V and J genes are TRBV7-9 and TRBJ2-7; a possible D gene is TRBD2 (6 bases). Between the trimmed V and J ends, which lost 1 base and 0 bases, there was a span of 10 bases. CDR3 length: 15 residues. Germline assignment: CDR1 SEHNR and CDR2 FQNEAQ (reference sequence). CDR3 residues: CASSLVWRGSYEQYF. The CDR3 bases are TGTGCCAGCAGCTTAGTTTGGAGGGGCTCCTACGAGCAGTACTTC. Drawing the rest from reference TRBV7-9 and TRBJ2-7, the complete variable domain is DTGVSQNPRHKITKRGQNVTFRCDPISEHNRLYWYRQTLGQGPEFLTYFQNEAQLEKSRLLSDRFSAERPKGSFSTLEIQRTEQGDSAMYLCASSLVWRGSYEQYFGPGTRLTVT.